This record looks at one T cell receptor beta chain sequence and its context. The antigen is unknown. This specimen belongs to a study of T cell responses to AZD1222 COVID-19 vaccine. The study, taken as a whole, reports: Donors, mostly white British, included more females; clonal diversity was possibly underestimated. Sampling captured repertoires only after the peak T cell response.

Clones were read by immunoSEQ multiplex PCR, and TCRdb kept only the in-frame ones, dropping some. The sample yields roughly 46,000 clones, around 88% seen once. The CDR3 totals 14 residues. Germline V gene data show CDR1 as MNHEY and CDR2 as SVGAGI. Germline trimming cut 5 bases from V and 1 base from J; bases unmatched to any gene: 4. The genes are TRBV6-5 and TRBJ2-5; TRBD2 agrees at 7 bases. This sequence originates from an adult who received the AZD1222 COVID-19 vaccine. The specimen comprised peripheral blood, sampled 28 days after the second AZD1222 dose. CDR3 region: CASSPGGPQETQYF. The CDR3, as DNA: TGTGCCAGCAGTCCGGGGGGTCCCCAAGAGACCCAGTACTTC.